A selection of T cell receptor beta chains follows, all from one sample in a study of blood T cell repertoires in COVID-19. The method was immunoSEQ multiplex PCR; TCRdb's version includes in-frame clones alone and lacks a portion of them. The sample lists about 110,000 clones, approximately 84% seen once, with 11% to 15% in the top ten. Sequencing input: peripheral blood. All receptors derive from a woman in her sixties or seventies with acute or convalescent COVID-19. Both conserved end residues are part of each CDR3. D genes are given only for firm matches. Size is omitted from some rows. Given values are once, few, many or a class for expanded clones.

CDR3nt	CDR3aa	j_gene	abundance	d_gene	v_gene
TGTGCCACCAGCAGAGATCCCCAGTCTAATGAAAAACTGTTTTTT	CATSRDPQSNEKLFF	TRBJ1-4	NA	NA	TRBV15
TGTGCCAGCAGTTACTCGGTGGGGGGGCAGGGGACTTTCTTT	CASSYSVGGQGTFF	TRBJ1-1	NA	NA	TRBV6-5
TGTGCCAGCACCCCGGGGGGCACTGAAGCTTTCTTT	CASTPGGTEAFF	TRBJ1-1	once	NA	TRBV6-5
TGCGCCAGCAGCTTGGAGGGGTTAGGAAACACCATATATTTT	CASSLEGLGNTIYF	TRBJ1-3	NA	NA	TRBV5-1
TGTGCCACCAGCAGAGAGGGGGCGGGCGGAAACACCATATATTTT	CATSREGAGGNTIYF	TRBJ1-3	NA	NA	TRBV15
TGTGCCAGCAGCCTAGCGGGCGGGGAGCTGTTTTTT	CASSLAGGELFF	TRBJ2-2	NA	TRBD2	TRBV7-3
TGTGCCAGCAGTTTGTCGGGGACCTACGAGCAGTACTTC	CASSLSGTYEQYF	TRBJ2-7	NA	NA	TRBV28
TGTGCCACCAGCGCATCCAGGGTGGGTGAAAAACTGTTTTTT	CATSASRVGEKLFF	TRBJ1-4	NA	NA	TRBV15
TGTGCCAGCAGCCTGCAGGGAGGTCTAGCGGGGAGGCCGCAGTATTTT	CASSLQGGLAGRPQYF	TRBJ2-3	NA	TRBD2	TRBV7-2
TGTGCCAGCAGCCAAGATGCGGGATTGATACATCAGTACTTC	CASSQDAGLIHQYF	TRBJ2-4	once	NA	TRBV14
TGTGCCAGCAGTTATAGGGACATCTACATCAGCTCCTACGAGCAGTACTTC	CASSYRDIYISSYEQYF	TRBJ2-7	NA	NA	TRBV6-2/TRBV6-3
TGTGCCAGCTCCCGGGGACAATTGGGCTCTGGAAACACCATATATTTT	CASSRGQLGSGNTIYF	TRBJ1-3	NA	NA	TRBV18
TGTGCCAGCAGTTCCAACCGGGCCCCGGGAGGCTACACCTTC	CASSSNRAPGGYTF	TRBJ1-2	NA	NA	TRBV6-5
TGTGCCAGTAGTACAGGGGGCGGGACTGAAGCTTTCTTT	CASSTGGGTEAFF	TRBJ1-1	NA	TRBD1	TRBV19
TGTGCCAGCAGTCAGGGGGCAGTCGCCGGGGAGCTGTTTTTT	CASSQGAVAGELFF	TRBJ2-2	NA	TRBD1	TRBV6-5
TGCAGCGCTTACGAGACAGGGGACGCGGGACACGAGCAGTACTTC	CSAYETGDAGHEQYF	TRBJ2-7	NA	TRBD1	TRBV29-1
TGTGCCAGCAGAATGGGGGGACTAGCGGCCGGAGAGACCCAGTACTTC	CASRMGGLAAGETQYF	TRBJ2-5	once	TRBD2	TRBV27